This TCR beta chain came from a study of T-cell memory formation after mild COVID-19. The CDR3 extends over 16 amino acids. CDR1 and CDR2 from the germline V gene are MNHEY and SVGAGI. V was clipped by 9 bases and J by 4 bases, with 24 bases between them. TCR alpha and TCR beta cDNA libraries carrying sample barcodes and UMIs were produced by 5'RACE using constant-segment primers. TCRdb itself ran the 5' RACE reads through MiXCR, one entry per CDR3 protein. The sample lists 450,000 or so distinct CDR3 sequences, about 23% occurring once. Study-wide points: There was a balanced CD4/CD8 profile in clones contracting day 15 to 85, and later expanders leaned CD4+. The finding that pre-infection memory included some responding clones suggested that cross-reactive memory joined. Day 37-peaking second-wave clones had unconfirmed SARS-CoV-2 specificity.

Of note for this clonotype: Its antigen is currently unknown.

This sequence joins TRBV6-5 and TRBJ1-2; D possibly corresponds to TRBD1 (6 bases). The origin of this receptor is an adult woman who had mild COVID-19 (a few samples of this study predate the infection). Cell type and time point are not known. Sequenced sample: PBMCs or a T cell subset sorted from them (not recorded which). CDR3 coding DNA: TGTGCCAGTGGCGCCGCCCCTTTCGGGACACTCTATGGCTACACCTTC. This sequence encodes CASGAAPFGTLYGYTF.